Included here is one T cell receptor beta chain sequence, with context. The entry originates in a study of cytomegalovirus exposure and HLA in healthy donors. Study-level background: Clustering assigned 81% of the approximately 400 genotyped donors to the Caucasian-associated ancestry cluster.

With 4 bases clipped from V and 4 bases from J, the junction kept 11 bases outside the gene matches. Germline lookup yields CDR1 MNHEY and CDR2 SVGAGI. The CDR3 has 16 amino acids. The PCR was carried out with 60 Vbeta primers and 13 Jbeta primers. Some clones are missing from TCRdb's copy, which holds only in-frame ones; the method was immunoSEQ multiplex PCR. The repertoire includes around 150,000 clones, about 85% of them detected once, and 3.5% sits in the top ten. The sequence derives from a human donor in good health. Sequencing used PBMCs. The chain combines TRBV6-5 with TRBJ1-2, with 8 bases fitting TRBD1. The CDR3: CASSSTTGAPPYGYTF. CDR3 nucleotides: TGTGCCAGCAGTTCCACGACAGGGGCCCCCCCCTATGGCTACACCTTC.